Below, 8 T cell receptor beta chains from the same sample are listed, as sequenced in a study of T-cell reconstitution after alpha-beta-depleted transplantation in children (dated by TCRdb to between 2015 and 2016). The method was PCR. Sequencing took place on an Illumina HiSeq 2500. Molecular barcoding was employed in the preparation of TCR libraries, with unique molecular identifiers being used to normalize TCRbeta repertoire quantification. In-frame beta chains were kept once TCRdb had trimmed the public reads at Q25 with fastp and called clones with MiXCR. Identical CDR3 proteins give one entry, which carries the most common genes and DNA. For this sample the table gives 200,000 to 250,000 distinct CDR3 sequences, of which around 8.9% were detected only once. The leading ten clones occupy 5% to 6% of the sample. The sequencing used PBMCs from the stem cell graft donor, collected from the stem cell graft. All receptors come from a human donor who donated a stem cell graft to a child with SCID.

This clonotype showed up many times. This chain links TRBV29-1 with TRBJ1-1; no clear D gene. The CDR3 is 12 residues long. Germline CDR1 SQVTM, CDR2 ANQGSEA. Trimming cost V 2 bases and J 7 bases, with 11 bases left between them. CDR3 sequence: CSVETRPGEAFF. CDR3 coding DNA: TGCAGCGTTGAAACGAGACCAGGTGAAGCTTTCTTT. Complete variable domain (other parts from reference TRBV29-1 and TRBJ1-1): SAVISQKPSRDICQRGTSLTIQCQVDSQVTMMFWYRQQPGQSLTLIATANQGSEATYESGFVIDKFPISRPNLTFSTLTVSNMSPEDSSIYLCSVETRPGEAFFGQGTRLTVV.

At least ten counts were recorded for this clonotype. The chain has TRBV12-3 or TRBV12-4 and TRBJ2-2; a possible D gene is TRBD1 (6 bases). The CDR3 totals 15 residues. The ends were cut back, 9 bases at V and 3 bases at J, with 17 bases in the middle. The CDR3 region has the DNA TGTGCCAGTGCTTCCGGACAGTCGGACACCGGGGAGCTGTTTTTT. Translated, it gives CASASGQSDTGELFF.

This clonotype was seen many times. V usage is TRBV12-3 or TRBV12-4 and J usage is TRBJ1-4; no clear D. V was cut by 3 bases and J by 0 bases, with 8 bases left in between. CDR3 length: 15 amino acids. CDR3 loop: CASSFTRATNEKLFF. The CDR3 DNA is TGTGCCAGCAGTTTTACGCGCGCAACTAATGAAAAACTGTTTTTT.

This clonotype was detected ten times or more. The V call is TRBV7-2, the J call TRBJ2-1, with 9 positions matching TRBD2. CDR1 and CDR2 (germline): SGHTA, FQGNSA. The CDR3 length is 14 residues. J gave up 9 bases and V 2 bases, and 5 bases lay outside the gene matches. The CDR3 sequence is CASSLRRAGGEQFF. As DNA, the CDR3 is TGTGCCAGCAGCTTAAGGCGAGCGGGGGGTGAGCAGTTCTTC.

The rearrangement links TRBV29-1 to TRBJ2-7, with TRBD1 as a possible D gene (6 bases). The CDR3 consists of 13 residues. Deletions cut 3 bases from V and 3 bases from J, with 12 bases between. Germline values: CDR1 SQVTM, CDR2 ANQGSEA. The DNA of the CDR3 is TGCAGCGTTGAGGTGGACAGAGACTACGAGCAGTACTTC. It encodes CSVEVDRDYEQYF.

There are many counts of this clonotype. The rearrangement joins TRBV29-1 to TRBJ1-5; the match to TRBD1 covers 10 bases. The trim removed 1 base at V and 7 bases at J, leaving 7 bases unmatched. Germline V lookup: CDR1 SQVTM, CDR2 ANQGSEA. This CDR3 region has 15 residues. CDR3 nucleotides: TGCAGCGTTGAAGCCCCGGGACAGGGGAAACAGCCCCAGCATTTT. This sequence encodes CSVEAPGQGKQPQHF.

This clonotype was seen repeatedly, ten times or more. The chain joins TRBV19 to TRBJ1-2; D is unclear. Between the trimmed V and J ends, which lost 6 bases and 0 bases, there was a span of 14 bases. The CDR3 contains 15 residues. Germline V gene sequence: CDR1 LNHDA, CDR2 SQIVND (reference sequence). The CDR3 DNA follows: TGTGCCAGTAGATCCGGGGTACTAGCTAACTATGGCTACACCTTC. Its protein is CASRSGVLANYGYTF.

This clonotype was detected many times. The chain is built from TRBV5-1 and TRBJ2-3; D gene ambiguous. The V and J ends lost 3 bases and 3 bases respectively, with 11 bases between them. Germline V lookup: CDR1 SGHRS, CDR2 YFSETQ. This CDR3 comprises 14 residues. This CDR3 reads CASSSPHKTDTQYF. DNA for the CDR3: TGCGCCAGCAGCTCCCCCCACAAGACAGATACGCAGTATTTT.